One and the same sample provided the 3 T cell receptor beta chains below, sequenced in a study of blood T cell repertoires in COVID-19. The assay was immunoSEQ multiplex PCR, and TCRdb's table has in-frame clones only and misses some. The sample has about 210,000 clones; roughly four fifths are singletons. Sequencing was done on a sample of PBMCs or T cells enriched from blood (not recorded which). These TCRs come from a man aged 35-49 years who had recovered from COVID-19.

As regards this clone: Additional DNA sequences in this sample encode the identical CDR3. The chain joins TRBV6-5 to TRBJ1-3; a weak D match, TRBD1 (5 bases). This CDR3 region has 16 residues. CDR1 and CDR2 (germline): MNHEY, SVGAGI. Trimming took off 0 bases at V and 0 bases at J, with 9 bases between the two ends. This CDR3 is CASSYSTANSGNTIYF. The CDR3 DNA is TGTGCCAGCAGTTACTCGACAGCCAACTCTGGAAACACCATATATTTT.

The rearrangement uses TRBV5-4 and TRBJ2-1; 7 positions match TRBD2. Unmatched junction bases numbered 4, after V lost 5 bases and J lost 2 bases. The CDR3 runs to 14 residues. Germline CDR1 SGHNT, CDR2 YYREEE (reference sequence). CDR3 sequence (DNA): TGTGCCAGCAGGTTCGGGGGGACCTACAATGAGCAGTTCTTC. Translating it yields CASRFGGTYNEQFF.

In this sample, this clone turned up a few times. Here the CDR3 reads CASSQQTGNTEAFF. The CDR3 nucleotides are TGTGCCAGCAGCCAACAAACAGGGAACACTGAAGCTTTCTTT. This chain connects TRBV3-1 (or the pseudogene TRBV3-2) to TRBJ1-1, with TRBD1 as a possible D gene (5 bases). V was clipped by 2 bases and J by 1 base, with 8 bases between them. This CDR3 is 14 amino acids long. CDR1 LGHDT and CDR2 YNNKEL come from the germline V gene (reference sequence).